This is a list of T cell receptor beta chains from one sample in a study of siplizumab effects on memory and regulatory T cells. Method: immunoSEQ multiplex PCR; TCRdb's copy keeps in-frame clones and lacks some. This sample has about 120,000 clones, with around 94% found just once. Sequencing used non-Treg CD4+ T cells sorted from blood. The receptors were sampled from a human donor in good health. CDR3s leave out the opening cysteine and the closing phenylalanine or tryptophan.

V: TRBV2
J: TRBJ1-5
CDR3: ASSETGNNQPQH

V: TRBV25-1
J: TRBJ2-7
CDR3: ASRSAGVEQY

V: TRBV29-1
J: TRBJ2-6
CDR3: SVDSSSGANVLT

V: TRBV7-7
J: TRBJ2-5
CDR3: ASSLGTIQETQY

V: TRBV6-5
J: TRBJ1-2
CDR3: ASSSGRDYGYT

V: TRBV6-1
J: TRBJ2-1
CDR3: ASSENRVSYNEQF

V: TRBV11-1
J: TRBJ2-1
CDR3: ASSPWLSGRTLEQF

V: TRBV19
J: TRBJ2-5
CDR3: ASRSGETQY

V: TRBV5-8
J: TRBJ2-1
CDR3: ASSSGTSGYNEQF

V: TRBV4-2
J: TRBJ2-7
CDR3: ASSQGIGNFYEQY

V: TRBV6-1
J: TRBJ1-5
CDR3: ASSGRQGVQPQH

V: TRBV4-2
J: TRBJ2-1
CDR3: ASSQGSYNEQF

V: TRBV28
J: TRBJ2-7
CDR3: ASMFIGLAGEKEQY

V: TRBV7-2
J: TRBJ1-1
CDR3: ASSFKNSAEAF

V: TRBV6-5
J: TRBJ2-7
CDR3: ASRAGTGVEQY

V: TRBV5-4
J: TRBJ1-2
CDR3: ASGMDSLLANYGYT

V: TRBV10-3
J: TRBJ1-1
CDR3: AISGGTGGLGTEAF

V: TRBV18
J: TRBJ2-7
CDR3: ASSPGTNDYEQY

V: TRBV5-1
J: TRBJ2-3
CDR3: ASSLGGGPADTQY

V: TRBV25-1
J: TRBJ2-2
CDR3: ASSDPYRELF

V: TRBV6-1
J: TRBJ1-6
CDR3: ASSDGQGPPLH

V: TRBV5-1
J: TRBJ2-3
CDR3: ASSRMTRTDTQY

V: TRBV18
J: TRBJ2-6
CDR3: ASSPSSGANVLT

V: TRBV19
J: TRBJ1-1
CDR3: ATQLGAEAF

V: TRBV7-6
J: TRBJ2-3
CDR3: ASSLAQRGHTDTQY

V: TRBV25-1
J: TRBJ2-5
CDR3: ASSPTRLAGVKTQY

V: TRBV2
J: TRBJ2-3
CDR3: AGQGDADTQY

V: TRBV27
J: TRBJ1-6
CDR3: ASSLYRQNNSPLH

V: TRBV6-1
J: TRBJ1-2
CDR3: ASSTGDPPYT

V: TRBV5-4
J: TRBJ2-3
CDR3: ASSPGGLEYTDTQY

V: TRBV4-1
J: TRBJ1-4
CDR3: ASSQAGREKLF

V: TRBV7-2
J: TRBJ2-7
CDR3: ASSLALQTRDEQY

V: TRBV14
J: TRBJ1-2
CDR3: ASSQGTALANYGYT

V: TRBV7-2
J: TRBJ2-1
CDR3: ASSTGGFYNEQF

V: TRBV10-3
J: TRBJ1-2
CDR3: AISAPPNYGYT

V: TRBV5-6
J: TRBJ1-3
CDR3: ASSLARYGVIGNTIY

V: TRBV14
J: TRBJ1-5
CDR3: ASSQGLNQPQH

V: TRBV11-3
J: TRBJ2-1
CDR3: ASRSNVSGLQF

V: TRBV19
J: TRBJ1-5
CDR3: ASSVDRGDNQPQH

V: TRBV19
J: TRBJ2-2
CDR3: ASSHAGELTGELF

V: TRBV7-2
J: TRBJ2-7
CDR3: ASIKLFAGTGVYEQY

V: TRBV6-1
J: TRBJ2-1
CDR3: ASSEPGGGSYNEQF

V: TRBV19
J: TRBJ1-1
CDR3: ASSATGTGRMNTEAF

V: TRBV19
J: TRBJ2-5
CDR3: ASSAYDSTQY

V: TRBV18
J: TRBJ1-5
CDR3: ASSEGTGNQPQH

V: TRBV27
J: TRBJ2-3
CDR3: ASSWTGTDTQY

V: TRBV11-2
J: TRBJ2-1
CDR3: ASSLVTSGRREQF

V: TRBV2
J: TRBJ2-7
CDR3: ASSEIAGSSYEQY

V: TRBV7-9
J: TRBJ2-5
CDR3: ASSYMGTQETQY

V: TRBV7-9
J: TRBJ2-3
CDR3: ASSSDFQSDTQY